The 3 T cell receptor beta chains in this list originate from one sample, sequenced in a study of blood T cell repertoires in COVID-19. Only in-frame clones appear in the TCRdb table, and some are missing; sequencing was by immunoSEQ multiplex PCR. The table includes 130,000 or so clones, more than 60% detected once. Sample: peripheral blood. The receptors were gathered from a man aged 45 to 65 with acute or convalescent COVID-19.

CDR3 sequence reads: CASSIRGVNTEAFF. DNA of the CDR3: TGTGCCAGTAGTATCAGGGGCGTGAACACTGAAGCTTTCTTT. The chain employs TRBV19 and TRBJ1-1, with D perhaps matching TRBD1 (6 bases). The V end was cut by 3 bases, the J end by 0 bases, with 8 bases between. CDR3 length: 14 residues. CDR1 and CDR2 from the germline V gene are LNHDA and SQIVND (reference sequence).

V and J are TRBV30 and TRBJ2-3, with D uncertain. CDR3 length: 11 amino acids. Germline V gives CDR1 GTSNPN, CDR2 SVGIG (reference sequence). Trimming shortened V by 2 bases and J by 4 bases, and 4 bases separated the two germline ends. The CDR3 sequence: CAWSNSDTQYF. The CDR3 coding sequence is TGTGCCTGGAGTAACTCAGATACGCAGTATTTT. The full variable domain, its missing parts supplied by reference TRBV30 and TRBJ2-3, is SQTIHQWPATLVQPVGSPLSLECTVEGTSNPNLYWYRQAAGRGLQLLFYSVGIGQISSEVPQNLSASRPQDRQFILSSKKLLLSDSGFYLCAWSNSDTQYFGPGTRLTVL.

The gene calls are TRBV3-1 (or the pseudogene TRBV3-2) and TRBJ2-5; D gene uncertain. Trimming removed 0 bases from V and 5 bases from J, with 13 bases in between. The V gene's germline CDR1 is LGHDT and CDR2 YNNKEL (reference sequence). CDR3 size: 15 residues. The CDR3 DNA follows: TGTGCCAGCAGCCAAGACCGCGCTTCATGGGAGACCCAGTACTTC. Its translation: CASSQDRASWETQYF.